This T cell receptor (beta chain) was identified in a study of blood T cell repertoires in COVID-19. In germline, CDR1 is SNHLY, CDR2 FYNNEI. The CDR3 has 15 amino acids. Unmatched junction bases numbered 14, after V lost 10 bases and J lost 7 bases. Authors' data handling: For nucleated cells, counts were estimated from reference gene primer amplification. TCRdb keeps only in-frame clones here, not all; method: immunoSEQ multiplex PCR. D and trimming come from the DNA, and the V and J calls and clone size come from that table. In the table there are 65,000 to 85,000 clones, approximately 89% of which are singletons.

The sequenced material came from peripheral blood. This rearrangement joins TRBV2 to TRBJ2-7, with 12 bases fitting TRBD1. This TCR derives from a man aged 45 to 65 with active COVID-19. CDR3 bases: TGTGCCATCGAAACCGGGACAGGGGGCTTTGGTGAGCAGTACTTC. This gives the protein CAIETGTGGFGEQYF.